What follows describes a single TCR beta chain. The antigen is unknown. This specimen belongs to a study of shared clonotypes between healthy human individuals. At the level of the study: Contributing individuals were two females and three males aged 18 to 49. CD4 naive and memory got three plates each, CD8 naive two, CD8 memory one.

The CDR3 has 14 amino acids. V was shortened by 6 bases and J by 1 base, with 12 bases between the two germline ends. The germline gives CDR1 LNHDA, CDR2 SQIVND (reference sequence). Study outcomes and limitations: Even with large depth, rarefaction showed that sorted-subset sequencing was incomplete. It was observed that approximately 5% of naive CD4 clonotypes were shared across a few donors.

Sequenced by immunoSEQ multiplex PCR; TCRdb stores in-frame clones only, minus some. The sample includes 650,000 to 800,000 clones, over 55% of them seen just once. Source material: memory CD4+ T cells sorted from blood. Subset specified: CD45RA-negative fraction. This TCR was sampled from a woman aged 25-40 years in good health. This chain links TRBV19 with TRBJ1-1; no firm D call. The CDR3: CASRSTEGNTEAFF. DNA of the CDR3: TGTGCCAGTAGAAGCACGGAGGGGAACACTGAAGCTTTCTTT.